This TCR beta chain emerged from a study of metastatic and nonmetastatic thyroid tumors. Study-wide results and caveats: Benign nodules reportedly had significantly lower TCR beta diversity than malignant thyroid tumors in blood and tumor.

This clone was counted only a few times. What it binds is unknown. As processed by the authors: Clinicopathological groups of papillary thyroid cancer showed CDR3 differences that were used to build a distant-metastasis classifier. TCRdb redid the clone calls on the PCR reads using MiXCR. Clone size and V and J calls follow TCRdb, not the original study. The sample has about 8,400 clones; about 32% are singletons. Before thyroid surgery, none of the patients had received any treatment. With 8 bases removed from V and 0 bases from J, the gap between germline ends came to 19 bases. Germline lookup yields CDR1 MDHEN and CDR2 SYDVKM. The CDR3 loop spans 17 amino acids.

Sample: tumor tissue. This rearrangement joins TRBV28 to TRBJ1-4; D call uncertain. This TCR came from a female donor with papillary thyroid cancer or a benign thyroid nodule (not recorded which). Some clones in this sample may be carry-over from other donors' samples. CDR3 nucleotides: TGTGCCAGCGTTCGTTGGGCAGAGAACCCAACTAATGAAAAACTGTTTTTT. As protein: CASVRWAENPTNEKLFF.